Ten or more counts support the clone carrying this T cell receptor (beta chain). The antigen is undetermined. The data were taken from a study of human T cells and chemical hapten exposure. Study observations and caveats: Correlating positively with patch test score were the PT1 expanded TCR counts.

Described time point: patch test 3, about 24 weeks after DPC sensitization. Treatment denoted: therapeutic diphenylcyclopropenone sensitization with weekly scalp DPC. The CDR3 covers 18 residues. V dropped 1 base and J dropped 1; count of bases not matched to a gene: 10. Germline V gene data show CDR1 as SGHDN and CDR2 as FVKESK. TCRdb re-called the RACE reads through MiXCR, storing one row per CDR3 protein. The table lists about 84,000 distinct CDR3 sequences, under 14% of them singletons. The receptor was derived from a woman aged 45-65 years with alopecia areata. Some clones in this sample may be carry-over from other donors' samples. The sample was whole blood, taken in connection with sensitization to the hapten diphenylcyclopropenone (DPC). The chain carries TRBV14 and TRBJ2-3; 8 bases are a match to TRBD2. CDR3: CASSQGDLAGGRTDTQYF. CDR3 DNA sequence: TGTGCCAGCAGCCAAGGTGACCTGGCGGGGGGTCGCACAGATACGCAGTATTTT.